What follows are 32 T cell receptor beta chains derived from one specimen sequenced in a study of beta chain features in type 1 diabetes. As every portion of the isolated RNA was reverse transcribed, the sequencing read expressed TCRB transcripts. Profiling relied on immunoSEQ multiplex PCR, and the TCRdb table lists in-frame clones only, not all of them. The table has under 150,000 clones, around 7% seen once. Sequencing used central memory CD4+ T cells from blood. The receptor set was obtained from a woman between 25 and 40 years old in good health.

This clone occurred a few times. The genes are TRBV28 and TRBJ2-5; a weak D match, TRBD1 (6 bases). Trimming removed 6 bases from V and 9 bases from J, with 23 bases in between. This CDR3 has 15 amino acids. Germline V lookup: CDR1 MDHEN, CDR2 SYDVKM. CDR3 sequence: CASSPTGWRKVAQYF. As DNA, the CDR3 is TGTGCCAGCAGCCCGACAGGTTGGAGGAAAGTGGCCCAGTACTTC.

The V call is TRBV28, the J call TRBJ2-5; 8 nucleotides align to TRBD1. Germline lookup yields CDR1 MDHEN and CDR2 SYDVKM. Trimming took 3 bases from V and 5 from J; bases not matched to a gene: 5. CDR3 size: 14 residues. The CDR3 DNA follows: TGTGCCAGCAGTTTGTCTCAGGGGGCTGAGACCCAGTACTTC. It codes for CASSLSQGAETQYF.

The V call is TRBV9, the J call TRBJ2-1; 11 bases are a match to TRBD2. The J segment lost 1 base and the V segment lost 6 bases, leaving 6 bases of the junction unmatched. Germline-derived CDR1 and CDR2 are SGDLS and YYNGEE. This CDR3 has 16 amino acids. CDR3 amino acids: CASTGLAVSSYNEQFF. CDR3 nucleotide sequence: TGTGCCAGCACGGGACTAGCGGTTTCTTCCTACAATGAGCAGTTCTTC.

The rearrangement joins TRBV11-2 to TRBJ1-3; D gene unclear. This CDR3 comprises 14 residues. Per the germline V gene, CDR1 is SGHAT and CDR2 is FQNNGV. V was trimmed by 0 bases and J by 0 bases, leaving 3 bases between them. CDR3 amino acids: CASSLDLSGNTIYF. In DNA, the CDR3 is TGTGCCAGCAGCTTAGATCTCTCTGGAAACACCATATATTTT. The full variable domain, rest sourced from reference TRBV11-2 and TRBJ1-3, is EAGVAQSPRYKIIEKRQSVAFWCNPISGHATLYWYQQILGQGPKLLIQFQNNGVVDDSQLPKDRFSAERLKGVDSTLKIQPAKLEDSAVYLCASSLDLSGNTIYFGEGSWLTVV.

The chain combines TRBV10-3 with TRBJ1-5; D might be TRBD1 (5 bases). V gave up 2 bases and J gave up 0 bases, with 5 bases separating them. CDR1 is ENHRY and CDR2 is SYGVKD in the germline V gene. This CDR3 comprises 14 residues. CDR3 sequence: CAISETGSNQPQHF. CDR3 nucleotide sequence: TGTGCCATCAGTGAGACAGGTAGCAATCAGCCCCAGCATTTT.

This clone was detected only a few times. The chain links TRBV5-1 to TRBJ2-7; weak D call: TRBD1 (6 bases). Germline V gene data show CDR1 as SGHRS and CDR2 as YFSETQ. The CDR3 consists of 13 residues. The V end lost 4 bases, the J end lost 5 bases, and 13 bases lay between the germline ends. CDR3 sequence: CASSLRDIHEQYF. CDR3 sequence (DNA): TGCGCCAGCAGCCTCCGGGACATCCACGAGCAGTACTTC.

This clone was seen a handful of times. J is TRBJ2-3 and V is TRBV15, with D unresolved. V was clipped by 1 base and J by 6 bases, with 5 bases between them. The CDR3 extends over 12 amino acids. Germline CDR1 is LNHNV and CDR2 is YYDKDF (reference sequence). The CDR3: CATSRARDTQYF. In DNA, the CDR3 is TGTGCCACCAGCAGAGCTCGGGATACGCAGTATTTT.

The sample holds a few counts of this clone. In DNA form, the CDR3 reads TGTGCCAGCACCCCCGGGAGGGAGGACACCGGGGAGCTGTTTTTT. Translation: CASTPGREDTGELFF. V gene TRBV7-9 combines with J gene TRBJ2-2, with TRBD2 matching over 8 bases. Germline CDR1 is SEHNR and CDR2 is FQNEAQ (reference sequence). CDR3 length equals 15 residues. The V gene end was trimmed by 7 bases and the J gene end by 3 bases; junction bases not matched to a gene: 7.

The chain is built from TRBV6-6 and TRBJ2-3; 7 nucleotides line up with TRBD2. The CDR3 length is 16 residues. Unmatched junction bases numbered 12, after V lost 6 bases and J lost 3 bases. Germline-derived CDR1 and CDR2 are MNHNY and SVGAGI (reference sequence). The CDR3, as DNA: TGTGCCAGCAGAAGCCGACTAGGGGAGGGGACAGATACGCAGTATTTT. Protein product: CASRSRLGEGTDTQYF.

This clone was seen only a few times. The V and J genes are TRBV25-1 and TRBJ1-4; TRBD1 agrees at 7 bases. This CDR3 has 16 residues. Germline V gene data show CDR1 as MGHDK and CDR2 as SYGVNS. With 4 bases clipped from V and 5 bases from J, the junction kept 10 bases outside the gene matches. CDR3 loop: CASSAVPGTENEKLFF. DNA of the CDR3: TGTGCCAGCAGTGCGGTACCCGGGACAGAAAATGAAAAACTGTTTTTT.

This clone was seen a few times. The rearrangement links TRBV11-2 to TRBJ1-3, with D perhaps matching TRBD1 (5 bases). There are 16 residues in the CDR3. V gave up 1 base and J gave up 4 bases, with 14 bases separating them. Germline values: CDR1 SGHAT, CDR2 FQNNGV. The CDR3 region has the DNA TGTGCCAGCAGCTTAGTAGGTCCAGGGCCAGGAAACACCATATATTTT. Protein sequence: CASSLVGPGPGNTIYF.

The table lists this clone with a few counts. The rearrangement joins TRBV7-2 to TRBJ2-5; D unresolved. The CDR3 length is 13 residues. The germline V gene encodes CDR1 SGHTA and CDR2 FQGNSA. The V end was cut by 5 bases, the J end by 4 bases, with 11 bases between. The CDR3 spells CASSEPVVETQYF. CDR3 sequence (DNA): TGTGCCAGCAGCGAGCCCGTCGTAGAGACCCAGTACTTC.

There are a few counts of this clone. The chain uses TRBV7-2 and TRBJ1-2, with D maybe TRBD1 (5 bases). The germline gives CDR1 SGHTA, CDR2 FQGNSA. This CDR3 spans 13 amino acids. The ends were cut back, 5 bases at V and 8 bases at J, with 15 bases in the middle. The CDR3 DNA reads as TGTGCCAGCAGCCAAGAAGGGGTACAAGGCTACACCTTC. Its translation: CASSQEGVQGYTF.

This clone has only a few counts. V is TRBV19 and J is TRBJ2-6; TRBD2 is a possible D gene (6 bases). CDR1 is LNHDA and CDR2 is SQIVND in the germline V gene (reference sequence). CDR3 size: 17 residues. V was cut by 3 bases and J by 0 bases, with 12 bases left in between. The CDR3 protein is CASSMPRGNSGANVLTF. The DNA of the CDR3 is TGTGCCAGTAGTATGCCGCGGGGCAACTCTGGGGCCAACGTCCTGACTTTC.

This clone has only a few counts. The CDR3 DNA follows: TGTGCCAGCAGCTCACCCTCTTGGGGGCGGTTGAACTACGAGCAGTACTTC. This codes for CASSSPSWGRLNYEQYF. J is TRBJ2-7 and V is TRBV7-8; D is possibly TRBD1 (6 bases). CDR3 length: 17 amino acids. Trimming took off 4 bases at V and 3 bases at J, with 22 bases between the two ends. The germline CDR1 and CDR2 sequences are SGHVS and FQNEAQ.

This clone came up a few times. The chain carries TRBV7-9 and TRBJ2-7; D possibly corresponds to TRBD1 (6 bases). V shed 6 bases and J shed 5 bases, with 20 bases lying between them. This CDR3 is built from 15 residues. The germline V gene encodes CDR1 SEHNR and CDR2 FQNEAQ (reference sequence). The CDR3 DNA sequence: TGTGCCAGCAGTTCCCGACAGGCTCCGTTGAACGAGCAGTACTTC. It codes for CASSSRQAPLNEQYF.

Many counts were recorded for this clone. V usage is TRBV15 and J usage is TRBJ2-5; 8 nucleotides agree with TRBD2. Losses at the gene ends were 1 base for V and 5 bases for J; bases not matched to a gene: 6. The germline V gene encodes CDR1 LNHNV and CDR2 YYDKDF (reference sequence). This CDR3 contains 15 residues. The CDR3 nucleotides are TGTGCCACCAGCAGAGCGGGAGGGCCTTTGGAGACCCAGTACTTC. It yields the protein CATSRAGGPLETQYF.

This clone was seen a few times. This sample includes further DNA sequences coding for the same CDR3. This chain connects TRBV5-6 to TRBJ2-5; TRBD2 matches 12 bases. CDR3 size: 15 residues. Germline CDR1 SGHDT, CDR2 YYEEEE. The V segment lost 1 base and the J segment 4 bases; nucleotides outside the gene matches: 2. CDR3 nucleotides: TGTGCCAGCAGCTTGAGACTAGCGGGAGCAGAGACCCAGTACTTC. Translation: CASSLRLAGAETQYF.

The rearrangement uses TRBV5-4 and TRBJ2-1; 8 positions match TRBD1. CDR1 is SGHNT, CDR2 YYREEE, per germline (reference sequence). Trimming cost V 0 bases and J 7 bases; bases outside gene matches: 9. The CDR3 covers 16 residues. CDR3 in DNA: TGTGCCAGCAGCTTGGGACAGGGGCTACAGAGGAATGAGCAGTTCTTC. Its protein product is CASSLGQGLQRNEQFF.

A remark on this clone: Germline is not matched at one junction end, which may reflect a read error. This rearrangement joins TRBV7-7 to TRBJ2-1; TRBD2 matches at 11 bases. The CDR3 is 16 residues long. Germline V gives CDR1 SSHAT, CDR2 FNYEAQ (reference sequence). The CDR3 bases are TGTGCTAGCAGTCGCCTAGCGGGAGGACCTTACAATGAGCAGTTCTTC. It specifies CASSRLAGGPYNEQFF.

This clone showed up many times. CDR3 amino acids: CASRFGANYGYTF. CDR3 DNA: TGTGCCAGTCGCTTTGGAGCTAACTATGGCTACACCTTC. The rearrangement links TRBV6-6 to TRBJ1-2; D call uncertain. Germline V gene data show CDR1 as MNHNY and CDR2 as SVGAGI (reference sequence). The V gene lost 9 bases and the J gene lost 0 bases, with 11 bases spanning the gap. The CDR3 contains 13 residues.

This clone appeared many times. The CDR3 DNA sequence: TGTGCCAGCAGTTCCCAGACAGGGGCTGTGAATGAGCAGTTCTTC. Its protein is CASSSQTGAVNEQFF. The V call is TRBV27, the J call TRBJ2-1; 8 bases are shared with TRBD1. The CDR3 runs 15 residues. Per the germline V gene, CDR1 is MNHEY and CDR2 is SMNVEV (reference sequence). V shed 4 bases, J shed 7 bases, and the junction held 9 bases outside the gene matches.

Ten or more counts support this clone. This chain's CDR3 is CASVSQGANEKLFF. Written as DNA, the CDR3 is TGTGCCAGCGTATCACAGGGAGCTAATGAAAAACTGTTTTTT. The chain joins TRBV28 to TRBJ1-4, with D perhaps matching TRBD1 (6 bases). Per germline, CDR1 MDHEN and CDR2 SYDVKM. This CDR3 has 14 amino acids. Trimming left V 8 bases short and J 3 bases short, with 13 bases between. The full variable domain, with the rest looked up from reference TRBV28 and TRBJ1-4, is DVKVTQSSRYLVKRTGEKVFLECVQDMDHENMFWYRQDPGLGLRLIYFSYDVKMKEKGDIPEGYSVSREKKERFSLILESASTNQTSMYLCASVSQGANEKLFFGSGTQLSVL.

This clone was seen more than once but under ten times. The V gene is TRBV7-6, the J gene TRBJ2-5, with D maybe TRBD1 (6 bases). CDR1 and CDR2 from the germline V gene are SGHVS and FNYEAQ. V was clipped by 6 bases and J by 2 bases, with 13 bases between them. The CDR3 spans 14 residues. DNA of the CDR3: TGTGCCAGCAGTTCTTTTAGGGGGCAAGAGACCCAGTACTTC. Protein: CASSSFRGQETQYF. Supplemented by reference TRBV7-6 and TRBJ2-5, the full variable domain reads GAGVSQSPRYKVTKRGQDVALRCDPISGHVSLYWYRQALGQGPEFLTYFNYEAQQDKSGLPNDRFSAERPEGSISTLTIQRTEQRDSAMYRCASSSFRGQETQYFGPGTRLLVL.

This clone was seen more than once but under ten times. The chain has TRBV6-1 and TRBJ2-7; 7 bases fit TRBD2. V shed 4 bases, J shed 1 base, and the junction held 4 bases outside the gene matches. The CDR3 has 14 residues. CDR1 MNHNS and CDR2 SASEGT come from the germline V gene. DNA for the CDR3: TGTGCCAGCAGTGTCGGGGGGAGGTCCTACGAGCAGTACTTC. Its translation is CASSVGGRSYEQYF.

The V gene is TRBV19, the J gene TRBJ2-3; no definite D call. Trimming removed 1 base from V and 0 bases from J, with 14 bases in between. Germline V gene sequence: CDR1 LNHDA, CDR2 SQIVND (reference sequence). The CDR3 is made up of 17 amino acids. The chain's CDR3 is CASSIARGTPSTDTQYF. The CDR3 region has the DNA TGTGCCAGTAGTATAGCCCGAGGTACCCCTAGCACAGATACGCAGTATTTT.

This clone was detected only a few times. V and J are TRBV7-2 and TRBJ2-5; TRBD2 aligns across 12 bases. V trimming: 5 bases; J trimming: 4 bases; junction bases outside the gene matches: 5. This CDR3 comprises 15 residues. Germline V lookup: CDR1 SGHTA, CDR2 FQGNSA. CDR3 protein: CASSPPGLAGETQYF. CDR3 bases: TGTGCCAGCAGCCCCCCGGGACTAGCGGGAGAGACCCAGTACTTC.

This rearrangement joins TRBV2 to TRBJ1-2; 7 nucleotides match TRBD1. The trim removed 8 bases at V and 0 bases at J, leaving 9 bases unmatched. The CDR3 sequence is 15 residues long. Germline CDR1 SNHLY, CDR2 FYNNEI. The CDR3 nucleotides read TGTGCCAGCTTACGACAGGGTTCCGCTAACTATGGCTACACCTTC. Amino acids: CASLRQGSANYGYTF.

DNA for the CDR3: TGTGCCAGCAGCGCCGATTGGACTAGCGGCTCCTACGAGCAGTACTTC. This encodes CASSADWTSGSYEQYF. The chain is built from TRBV7-2 and TRBJ2-7, with 10 positions matching TRBD2. This CDR3 has 16 amino acids. CDR1 and CDR2 (germline): SGHTA, FQGNSA. V lost 5 bases and J lost 0; bases outside the gene matches: 7.

Ten or more counts support this clone. The genes are TRBV28 and TRBJ2-1; possible D gene TRBD1, 5 bases. This CDR3 is 14 amino acids long. CDR1 and CDR2 from the germline V gene are MDHEN and SYDVKM. Trimming removed 6 bases at V and 11 bases at J, with 20 bases between. Here the CDR3 DNA reads TGTGCCAGCAGCCTCCGTTCGACTGGGGCCCAGCAGTTCTTC. Amino acid sequence: CASSLRSTGAQQFF.

The genes are TRBV10-3 and TRBJ2-5, with 8 bases matching TRBD2. The better agreement between TRBJ2-7 and the DNA end casts doubt on the J call. The CDR3 length is 14 residues. In germline, CDR1 is ENHRY, CDR2 SYGVKD. The CDR3 loop is CAISFSGDSYEQYF. CDR3 DNA sequence: TGTGCCATCAGTTTTAGCGGGGACTCCTACGAGCAGTACTTC.

This clone showed up just a few times. Other DNA variants within this sample encode the same CDR3. This chain connects TRBV30 to TRBJ2-2, with 8 bases that match TRBD1. The V and J ends lost 5 bases and 1 base, in that order; junction bases with no gene match: 3. Per germline, CDR1 GTSNPN and CDR2 SVGIG (reference sequence). The CDR3 totals 14 residues. The chain's CDR3 is CAWGRGRNTGELFF. For the CDR3, the DNA is TGTGCCTGGGGCAGGGGGCGGAACACCGGGGAGCTGTTTTTT.